This T cell receptor beta chain was identified in a study of blood T cell repertoires in COVID-19. Across the study: Donors in the United States, Italy and Spain gave samples during acute or convalescent COVID-19.

Libraries were prepared by immunoSEQ multiplex PCR; TCRdb keeps only in-frame clonotypes and omits some of them. The repertoire includes tens of thousands of clones, about 90% of them detected once, and roughly 8.1% sits in the top ten. The V and J ends lost 0 bases and 6 bases, in that order; junction bases with no gene match: 5. This CDR3 spans 15 amino acids. Germline CDR1 is KGHSH and CDR2 is LQKENI. The V call is TRBV18, the J call TRBJ2-7, with TRBD2 identical over 10 bases. This sequence originates from a woman in her 70s with acute or convalescent COVID-19. Sequencing input: peripheral blood. As DNA, the CDR3 is TGTGCCAGCTCACCACCGTCTAGCGGGGGCCCCGAGCAGTACTTC. It encodes CASSPPSSGGPEQYF.